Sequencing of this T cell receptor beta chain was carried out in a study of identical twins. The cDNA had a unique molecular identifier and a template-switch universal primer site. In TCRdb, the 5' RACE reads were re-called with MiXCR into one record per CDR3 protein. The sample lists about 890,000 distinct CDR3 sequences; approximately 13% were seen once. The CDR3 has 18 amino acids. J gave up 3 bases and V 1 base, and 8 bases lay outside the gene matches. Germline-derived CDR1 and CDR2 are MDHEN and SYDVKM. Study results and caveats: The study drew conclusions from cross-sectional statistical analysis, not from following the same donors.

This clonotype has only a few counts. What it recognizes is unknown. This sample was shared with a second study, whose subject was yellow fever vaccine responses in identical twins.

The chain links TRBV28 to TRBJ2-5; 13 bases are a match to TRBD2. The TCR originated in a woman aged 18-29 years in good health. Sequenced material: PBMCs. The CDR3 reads CASSLSGTSGKFEETQYF. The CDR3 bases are TGTGCCAGCAGTTTATCCGGGACTAGCGGGAAGTTTGAAGAGACCCAGTACTTC.